These 18 T cell receptor beta chains originate from one sample sequenced in a study of molecular identifiers for immune sequencing clone quantification. TCRdb passed the PCR reads through MiXCR, listing each CDR3 protein once. The table shows under 350,000 distinct CDR3 sequences, with 24% occurring only once. Sequenced input: naive CD8+ T cells from blood, with Jurkat cell RNA spiked in. Noted subset: FACS-sorted CD8+CD4-CCR7+CD45RA+ naive T cells. The receptors were gathered from a human donor in good health. Some libraries in this study had Jurkat cell RNA spiked in.

In the case of this clonotype: It may be a read error: a sequence one base away is much more abundant. V and J are TRBV7-2 and TRBJ2-3; 10 bases fit TRBD2. The V gene's germline CDR1 is SGHTA and CDR2 FQGNSA. V dropped 4 bases and J dropped 4; count of bases not matched to a gene: 8. The CDR3 runs 16 residues. CDR3 in amino acids: CASSSGLAAHPDTQYF. The DNA of the CDR3 is TGTGCCAGCAGCTCCGGACTAGCGGCCCACCCAGATACGCAGTATTTT.

On this clonotype itself: This may arise from a read error, as a much more abundant clone is one base away. The chain carries TRBV9 and TRBJ2-5, with 9 positions matching TRBD2. The CDR3 runs 16 residues. Germline assignment: CDR1 SGDLS and CDR2 YYNGEE. The V segment lost 0 bases and the J segment 5 bases; nucleotides outside the gene matches: 8. In DNA, the CDR3 is TGTGCCAGCAGCGTAGTGAGCGGGAGGCCGGTCGAGACCCAGTACTTC. Translation gives CASSVVSGRPVETQYF.

Regarding this clonotype: Compared with germline, one end of the junction differs, possibly owing to a read error. The chain is built from TRBV9 and TRBJ2-4, with D perhaps TRBD1 (6 bases). Germline CDR1 reads SGDLS; CDR2 reads YYNGEE. This CDR3 is built from 16 residues. CDR3: CASSPDTLWDKNIQCF. CDR3 nucleotides: TGTGCCAGCAGCCCAGACACACTTTGGGACAAAAACATTCAGTGCTTC.

At least ten counts were recorded for this clonotype. This chain links TRBV6-5 with TRBJ2-7; TRBD1 matches at 8 bases. This CDR3 has 14 amino acids. Germline lookup yields CDR1 MNHEY and CDR2 SVGAGI. V shed 7 bases and J 2 bases; nucleotides not matched to a gene: 7. CDR3 DNA: TGTGCCAGCAACGTTGGACAGGGAGCCTACGAGCAGTACTTC. This gives the protein CASNVGQGAYEQYF.

On this clonotype: A clone one base away is much larger, so this may be a read error. The chain employs TRBV9 and TRBJ2-2, with D perhaps TRBD1 or TRBD2 (6 bases each). CDR1 SGDLS and CDR2 YYNGEE come from the germline V gene. The CDR3 has 13 residues. The CDR3 bases are TGTGCCAGCACCCTCTCGGGGGCCGGGGAGCTGGTTTTT. It is translated as CASTLSGAGELVF.

This clonotype appeared many times. The chain joins TRBV7-2 to TRBJ2-7; possibly TRBD2 for D (6 bases). Germline-derived CDR1 and CDR2 are SGHTA and FQGNSA. V lost 0 bases to trimming and J lost 2 bases, with 8 bases between them. CDR3 size: 14 residues. CDR3 protein: CASSLAGRTYEQYF. CDR3 sequence (DNA): TGTGCCAGCAGCTTAGCCGGGAGAACCTACGAGCAGTACTTC.

The sample holds one count of this clonotype. Being one base from a much bigger clone, this may be a read error. This rearrangement joins TRBV9 to TRBJ2-3; 9 nucleotides align to TRBD2. Germline V lookup: CDR1 SGDLS, CDR2 YYNGEE. V trimming: 2 bases; J trimming: 2 bases; junction bases outside the gene matches: 6. The CDR3 sequence is 16 residues long. CDR3 loop: CASSVGSGGLTDTQYF. CDR3 bases: TGTGCCAGCAGCGTCGGTAGCGGGGGCCTCACAGATACGCAGTATTTT.

This clonotype was seen at least ten times. The CDR3 DNA reads as TGTGCCAGCAGGTGGGGGCCCTATGGCTACACCTTC. The encoded protein is CASRWGPYGYTF. This chain joins TRBV28 and TRBJ1-2, with D tentatively TRBD1 (6 bases). This CDR3 spans 12 amino acids. Germline CDR1 MDHEN, CDR2 SYDVKM. V was clipped by 6 bases and J by 4 bases, with 9 bases between them.

Note on this clonotype: A read error may explain this, as a much larger clone is one base away. V gene TRBV29-1 combines with J gene TRBJ2-3, with 9 nucleotides matching TRBD2. J gave up 4 bases and V 4 bases, and 18 bases lay outside the gene matches. CDR3 size: 18 residues. CDR1 is SQVTM, CDR2 ANQGSEA, per germline. The CDR3 nucleotides read TGCAGCGTTGTTGCGTGGCCGATAACTAGCGGGTTGCCAGATACGCAGTATTTT. This codes for CSVVAWPITSGLPDTQYF.

The chain carries TRBV7-9 and TRBJ2-1, with TRBD1 matching 9 bases. Germline values: CDR1 SEHNR, CDR2 FQNEAQ (reference sequence). The ends lost 0 bases at V and 3 bases at J; junction bases unmatched: 3. The CDR3 consists of 16 residues. CDR3 loop: CASSLAPGQGYNEQFF. The CDR3 DNA sequence: TGTGCCAGCAGCTTAGCTCCGGGACAGGGCTACAATGAGCAGTTCTTC.

This clonotype was picked up many times. The V call is TRBV2, the J call TRBJ1-1; the D is unclear. Germline CDR1 is SNHLY and CDR2 is FYNNEI. Trimming left V 2 bases short and J 4 bases short, with 17 bases between. The CDR3 length is 16 residues. The CDR3 protein is CASSEILIGGSTEAFF. The CDR3, as DNA: TGTGCCAGCAGTGAAATCCTTATCGGCGGGAGCACTGAAGCTTTCTTT.

Notes on this clonotype: This may arise from a read error, as a much more abundant clone is one base away. This chain connects TRBV28 to TRBJ2-6; D not resolved. The CDR3 consists of 15 residues. The germline V gene encodes CDR1 MDHEN and CDR2 SYDVKM. CDR3 residues: CAGSQDNSGANVLTF. The CDR3 bases are TGTGCCGGCAGTCAAGACAACTCTGGGGCCAACGTCCTGACTTTC.

This clonotype was observed many times. V is TRBV6-5 and J is TRBJ2-3; TRBD2 matches at 7 bases. The V segment lost 1 base and the J segment 2 bases; nucleotides outside the gene matches: 6. The CDR3 loop spans 16 amino acids. CDR1 and CDR2 (germline): MNHEY, SVGAGI. CDR3 region: CASSYWAGDPTDTQYF. The CDR3 nucleotides read TGTGCCAGCAGTTACTGGGCGGGGGATCCCACAGATACGCAGTATTTT.

This clonotype showed up many times. The V call is TRBV27, the J call TRBJ1-2, with D perhaps matching TRBD1 (6 bases). Germline V gene lookup returns CDR1 MNHEY and CDR2 SMNVEV (reference sequence). V lost 5 bases and J 4 bases, leaving 17 bases between the germline ends. The CDR3 runs to 15 residues. The CDR3, as DNA: TGTGCCAGCAGTCCCTACAGGGAGGGAGGCTATGGCTACACCTTC. Its translation: CASSPYREGGYGYTF.

This clonotype has just a few counts. The rearrangement uses TRBV30 and TRBJ2-7; a weak D match, TRBD2 (5 bases). V lost 0 bases and J lost 2, with 11 bases in between. The CDR3 contains 14 residues. Germline V CDR1 and CDR2: GTSNPN, SVGIG (reference sequence). The CDR3 DNA sequence: TGTGCCTGGAGTGTGCCTAGCCTAGCCTACGAGCAGTACTTC. It specifies CAWSVPSLAYEQYF.

About this clonotype: A much larger clone lies a single base off, so this may be a read error. CDR3 nucleotides: TGTACCAGCAGCTTAGCAGGGTCCAGCTCCTACGAGCAGTACTTC. This sequence encodes CTSSLAGSSSYEQYF. V usage is TRBV9 and J usage is TRBJ2-7; D may be TRBD1 (5 bases). The CDR3 consists of 15 residues. Per the germline V gene, CDR1 is SGDLS and CDR2 is YYNGEE.

In the case of this clonotype: One junction end does not reproduce the germline sequence, and a read error may be involved. The chain carries TRBV7-6 and TRBJ2-5, with D perhaps TRBD2 (6 bases). Looked up from germline, CDR1 is SGHVS and CDR2 is FNYEAQ. The CDR3 has 15 residues. CDR3 sequence reads: CAGSDLSGPKETQYF. The CDR3 region has the DNA TGTGCCGGCAGCGACCTGAGCGGGCCTAAAGAGACCCAGTACTTC.

V gene TRBV6-1 combines with J gene TRBJ2-5; TRBD2 aligns across 11 bases. V shed 0 bases and J 2 bases; nucleotides not matched to a gene: 11. Germline CDR1 MNHNS, CDR2 SASEGT. This CDR3 comprises 19 residues. CDR3 sequence reads: CASSEALAGTSGGQETQYF. The CDR3, as DNA: TGTGCCAGCAGTGAAGCGCTGGCAGGAACTAGCGGGGGACAAGAGACCCAGTACTTC.